A single TCR beta chain is shown here with its context. This sample stems from a study of control samples from healthy donors and cancer patients. Profiling relied on immunoSEQ multiplex PCR, and the TCRdb table lists in-frame clones only, not all of them. The repertoire holds 170,000 or so clones, 90% seen once, with just over 1.4% in the top ten. V was shortened by 3 bases and J by 0 bases, with 7 bases between the two germline ends. Germline CDR1 KGHSH, CDR2 LQKENI. The CDR3 has 14 amino acids. The source material was blood. The receptor was isolated from a woman in her fifties or sixties in good health. The V and J genes are TRBV18 and TRBJ2-3; D is unresolved. CDR3: CASSPASSTDTQYF. Written as DNA, the CDR3 is TGTGCCAGCTCACCGGCGAGTAGCACAGATACGCAGTATTTT.